The following is a TCR beta chain sequence with its context. No antigen is known for it. The table came from immunoSEQ multiplex PCR; TCRdb's copy has only in-frame clones and leaves some out. Here the sample spans over 50,000 clones, about 80% being singletons. This CDR3 is built from 11 residues. Trimming removed 2 bases at V and 7 bases at J, with 6 bases between. Germline loops: CDR1 LGHNA, CDR2 YNFKEQ. This specimen belongs to a study of T cell responses to AZD1222 COVID-19 vaccine. Overall study results and limits: The donor cohort was predominantly white British with a female majority, and clonal diversity may have been underestimated.

The sample was peripheral blood, taken 28 days after the second AZD1222 dose. V and J are TRBV4-2 and TRBJ2-7, with D possibly being TRBD2 (5 bases). This TCR was sampled from an adult who received the AZD1222 COVID-19 vaccine. The DNA for the CDR3 is TGTGCCAGCAGCCAACGGAGGGAGCAGTACGTC. Translation gives CASSQRREQYV.